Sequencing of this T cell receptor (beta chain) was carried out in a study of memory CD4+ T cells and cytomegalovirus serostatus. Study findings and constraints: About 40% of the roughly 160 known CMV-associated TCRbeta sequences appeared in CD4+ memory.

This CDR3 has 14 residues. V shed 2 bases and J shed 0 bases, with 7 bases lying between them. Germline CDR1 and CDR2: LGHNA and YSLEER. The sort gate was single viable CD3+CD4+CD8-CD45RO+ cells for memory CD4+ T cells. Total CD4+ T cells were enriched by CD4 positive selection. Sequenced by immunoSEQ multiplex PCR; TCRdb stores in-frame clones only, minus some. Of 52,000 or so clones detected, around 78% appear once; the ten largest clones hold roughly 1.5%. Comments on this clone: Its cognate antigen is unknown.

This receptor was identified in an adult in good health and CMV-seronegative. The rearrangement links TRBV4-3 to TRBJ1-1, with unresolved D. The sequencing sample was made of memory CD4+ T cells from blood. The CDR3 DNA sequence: TGCGCCAGCAGCCAAATCGCGATGAACACTGAAGCTTTCTTT. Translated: CASSQIAMNTEAFF.